This is a list of T cell receptor beta chains from one sample in a study of blood T cells in healthy people across ages. One entry per CDR3 protein results from TCRdb running MiXCR on the 5' RACE reads. The table records 580,000 or so distinct CDR3 sequences, more than 45% of them present only once. Sample: blood. These receptors were collected from a man older than 75 in good health. The CDR3 runs from the conserved cysteine through the conserved F or W. The D gene is left open where the match is weak. Some rows mark clone size as missing; the rest say once, few, many or name a class of expanded clone.

size	V	J	length	D	DNA	CDR3
-	TRBV7-3	TRBJ2-1	17	TRBD1	TGTGCCAGCAGCCCAACCCCCCCGACAGGGTCGTGGAATGAGCAGTTCTTC	CASSPTPPTGSWNEQFF
-	TRBV6-2/TRBV6-3	TRBJ2-7	11	-	TGTGCCAGCAGTTACGGAACTTGGCAGTACTTC	CASSYGTWQYF
-	TRBV28	TRBJ2-1	15	-	TGTGCCAGCAGACCCCCTATGCGGGCCTACAATGAGCAGTTCTTC	CASRPPMRAYNEQFF
-	TRBV14	TRBJ2-3	15	-	TGTGCCAGCAGCCAAGGTCCGGGAAGGGCAGATACGCAGTATTTT	CASSQGPGRADTQYF
once	TRBV12-3/TRBV12-4	TRBJ1-3	20	-	TGTGCCAGCACCTTCGCCGGGACCTCCTTTTACGGGGGCTCTGGAAACACCATATATTTT	CASTFAGTSFYGGSGNTIYF
-	TRBV5-1	TRBJ2-7	15	-	TGCGCCAGCAGCTTGGACCGTGCAGTCTGGGACGAGCAGTACTTC	CASSLDRAVWDEQYF
-	TRBV4-3	TRBJ2-2	14	-	TGCGCCAACAGCCACGGGGTAGGGACCGGGGAGCTGTTTTTT	CANSHGVGTGELFF
-	TRBV24-1	TRBJ2-1	12	-	TGTGCCACCAGTGATCCAGACGAGAGGCAGTTCTTC	CATSDPDERQFF
-	TRBV6-2/TRBV6-3	TRBJ1-2	14	-	TGTGCCAGCAGTTCGGGGAAACATAACTATGGCTACACCTTC	CASSSGKHNYGYTF
-	TRBV4-2	TRBJ1-5	18	TRBD1	TGTGCCAGCAGCCAAGTGGACAGGGGGCGATTGGGCAATCAGCCCCAGCATTTT	CASSQVDRGRLGNQPQHF
few	TRBV6-5	TRBJ1-3	11	-	TGTGCCAGCGAGGGCGGTAACACCATATATTTT	CASEGGNTIYF
-	TRBV3-1	TRBJ2-3	15	-	TGTGCCAGCAGCCAAGTTTGGGAGCCCTCAGATACGCAGTATTTT	CASSQVWEPSDTQYF
once	TRBV29-1	TRBJ2-2	13	-	TGCAGCGTTGAAGGAGGTATCACCGGGGAGCTGTTTTTT	CSVEGGITGELFF
many	TRBV6-5	TRBJ2-7	13	-	TGTGCCGTTCGAGGCCAAAGCTCCTACGAGCAGTACTTC	CAVRGQSSYEQYF
-	TRBV6-5	TRBJ2-3	14	-	TGTGCCAGCAGTTACCCCAAGGGTTCAGATACGCAGTATTTT	CASSYPKGSDTQYF
-	TRBV30	TRBJ2-1	18	-	TGTGCCTGGAGCGGGACTCCAGGGGCAGGGGGGGACTACAATGAGCAGTTCTTC	CAWSGTPGAGGDYNEQFF
-	TRBV4-1	TRBJ2-1	16	-	TGCGCCAGCAGCCAAGCGGTTCTTCGCGGGTACAATGAGCAGTTCTTC	CASSQAVLRGYNEQFF
-	TRBV10-3	TRBJ1-6	14	-	TGTGCCATCAGTGTTGGGGAACCCAATTCACCCCTCCACTTT	CAISVGEPNSPLHF
few	TRBV6-2/TRBV6-3	TRBJ2-1	13	-	TGTGCCAGCGCGGCGGACGCCTACAATGAGCAGTTCTTC	CASAADAYNEQFF
-	TRBV6-2/TRBV6-3	TRBJ1-5	14	-	TGTGCCAGCAGGAATACGGGCGGGGATCAGCCCCAGCATTTT	CASRNTGGDQPQHF
-	TRBV29-1	TRBJ1-2	12	TRBD1	TGCAGCGTTGGGGGACAGTCGCCAGGCTACACCTTC	CSVGGQSPGYTF
-	TRBV9	TRBJ2-3	15	-	TGTGTCAGCAGCGTCCAAGTAGAGAACAGGGATACGCAGTATTTT	CVSSVQVENRDTQYF